The rows below give T cell receptor beta chains drawn from one sample of a study of identical twins. TCRdb processed the 5' RACE reads anew with MiXCR; each CDR3 protein has one entry. Of approximately 620,000 distinct CDR3 sequences listed, about 9.4% are singletons. A further study also used this sample, focusing on yellow fever vaccine responses in identical twins.

Sequencing was carried out using PBMCs. The receptors here all came from a woman younger than 30 in good health. Each CDR3 is given with its conserved first and last residue.

j_call v_call cdr3_aa
TRBJ2-7 TRBV28 CASSFVAGTGAHEQYF
TRBJ2-7 TRBV28 CASSLGLAGGIYEQYF
TRBJ2-7 TRBV7-2 CASSPNRDSYEQYF
TRBJ2-7 TRBV21-1 CASSTSPPRLAAEQYF
TRBJ2-7 TRBV19 CASRDRGRNEQYF
TRBJ1-6 TRBV4-2 CASSQDNREGRNSPLHF
TRBJ1-1 TRBV3-1 CASSQHRDRTEAFF
TRBJ2-1 TRBV5-6 CASSFGGGFVYNEQFF
TRBJ2-1 TRBV28 CASSFGIPVFRSYNEQFF
TRBJ2-1 TRBV5-6 CASSWTARNEQFF
TRBJ2-1 TRBV30 CAWSLGWGEQFF
TRBJ1-4 TRBV10-3 CAVSPGPGNEKLFF
TRBJ2-1 TRBV25-1 CASSGDRAFHEQFF
TRBJ2-5 TRBV7-8 CASSLDPSGGNQETQYF
TRBJ2-7 TRBV20-1 CSANLREQYF
TRBJ2-7 TRBV15 CATSRAGQGGVEQYF
TRBJ2-3 TRBV15 CATSRAGGGRSTDTQYF
TRBJ1-2 TRBV9 CASSVDPGRDYGYTF
TRBJ1-1 TRBV6-5 CASSTQGAGTEAFF
TRBJ1-1 TRBV12-3/TRBV12-4 CASSLGVRDTEAFF
TRBJ2-7 TRBV11-2 CASSLLGTGLSEQYF
TRBJ2-7 TRBV18 CASSFLGLSYEQYF
TRBJ2-2 TRBV12-3/TRBV12-4 CATSGRAGDTGELFF
TRBJ2-7 TRBV7-2 CASSLVSGLREQYF
TRBJ2-1 TRBV2 CASRVSGGGPQFF
TRBJ2-1 TRBV6-2/TRBV6-3 CASSPGVGNEQFF
TRBJ2-3 TRBV10-3 CAIKGDPGVDTQYF
TRBJ1-4 TRBV5-1 CASRHKNEKLFF
TRBJ1-3 TRBV7-2 CASTEGPPTSGNTIYF
TRBJ2-3 TRBV7-8 CASSNKGPTDTQYF
TRBJ2-2 TRBV12-3/TRBV12-4 CASESVDGELFF
TRBJ2-7 TRBV12-3/TRBV12-4 CASSREGGLAGLPEQYF
TRBJ2-5 TRBV12-3/TRBV12-4 CASSMTPGETQYF
TRBJ1-1 TRBV6-1 CASTTGQGWATEAFF
TRBJ1-5 TRBV7-9 CASSLALGGNAFQPQHF